The clone carrying this TCR beta chain was found once. Some clones are missing from TCRdb's copy, which holds only in-frame ones; the method was immunoSEQ multiplex PCR. The data contain some 96,000 clones, roughly 93% of them singletons. CDR1 and CDR2 (germline): SGHTA, FQGNSA. J lost 5 bases, V lost 1 base, and 5 bases had no gene match. This CDR3 contains 16 residues. The data stem from a study of control samples from healthy donors and cancer patients. This clonotype was sampled from a man aged 18 to 30 in good health. The chain employs TRBV7-2 and TRBJ2-5; 12 positions match TRBD2. The specimen was blood. CDR3 coding DNA: TGTGCCAGCAGCTTAGGACTAGCGGGGGTGGGGGAGACCCAGTACTTC. Residues: CASSLGLAGVGETQYF.